This T cell receptor (beta chain) was identified during a study of Ad26.COV2.S vaccination and SARS-CoV-2 variants. Overall study context: Intramuscularly, Ad26.COV2.S was given either once or twice, 56 days apart. Broader study findings: Individuals receiving vaccine had higher spike-specific TCR breadth than placebo recipients did. Substantial response breadth was reportedly seen for spike-specific CD8+ and CD4+ T cells after vaccination.

This table comes from immunoSEQ multiplex PCR, and its TCRdb copy is limited to in-frame clones, with some not included. In the table there are 350,000 to 500,000 clones, about 92% of which are singletons. Described treatment: around 19 received Ad26.COV2.S at low or high dose, single or two shots; 5 received placebo; per-sample allocation not given. Sampling was done on day 63 after the first vaccine or placebo injection. Participants' vaccine, an Ad26 vector, delivered Wuhan-strain SARS-CoV-2 spike. The CDR3 has 14 amino acids. Germline V CDR1 and CDR2: MNHEY, SVGAGI. Trimming removed 6 bases from V and 9 bases from J; junction bases left unmatched: 11. A remark on this clone: Its target is unknown.

The V call is TRBV6-5, the J call TRBJ2-3, with 8 bases aligning to TRBD2. This TCR was recovered from a person aged 18-65 years who received the Ad26.COV2.S COVID-19 vaccine or a placebo. This material consisted of peripheral blood, taken in a trial of Ad26.COV2.S vaccine versus placebo. In DNA, the CDR3 is TGTGCCAGCAGGACCGGGACTAGACACAGGACGCAGTATTTT. Translating gives CASRTGTRHRTQYF.